Below, 30 T cell receptor beta chains from the same sample are listed, as sequenced in a study of cytomegalovirus exposure and HLA in healthy donors. Use of 60 Vbeta and 13 Jbeta primers characterized the PCR. Clones were read by immunoSEQ multiplex PCR, and TCRdb kept only the in-frame ones, dropping some. The sample consists of 100,000 to 150,000 clones, under 85% of them appearing once. Sequenced material: PBMCs. The receptors originated from a human donor in good health.

The gene calls are TRBV15 and TRBJ1-1, with 7 bases lining up with TRBD1. V lost 0 bases to trimming and J lost 7 bases; unmatched junction nucleotides: 5. The length of the CDR3 is 14 residues. In germline, CDR1 is LNHNV, CDR2 YYDKDF (reference sequence). The CDR3 protein is CATSRDLAGGEAFF. DNA of the CDR3: TGTGCCACCAGCAGAGATCTGGCAGGGGGTGAAGCTTTCTTT. The full variable domain, its missing parts supplied by reference TRBV15 and TRBJ1-1, is DAMVIQNPRYQVTQFGKPVTLSCSQTLNHNVMYWYQQKSSQAPKLLFHYYDKDFNNEADTPDNFQSRRPNTSFCFLDIRSPGLGDTAMYLCATSRDLAGGEAFFGQGTRLTVV.

The V and J genes are TRBV6-6 and TRBJ2-2; 14 nucleotides line up with TRBD2. The CDR3 has 16 amino acids. The V segment lost 5 bases and the J segment 8 bases; nucleotides outside the gene matches: 7. The germline V gene encodes CDR1 MNHNY and CDR2 SVGAGI (reference sequence). CDR3 region: CASSTGTSGRVGELFF. The CDR3 DNA is TGTGCCAGCAGTACTGGGACTAGCGGGAGAGTTGGGGAGCTGTTTTTT.

The chain uses TRBV28 and TRBJ1-1; TRBD1 aligns across 9 bases. From germline, CDR1 is MDHEN and CDR2 SYDVKM. This CDR3 comprises 16 residues. V was pared by 6 bases and J by 4 bases, with 12 bases of the junction left unmatched. In DNA form, the CDR3 reads TGTGCCAGCAGAAAAAACACAGGGGGCGGGGGCACTGAAGCTTTCTTT. It is translated as CASRKNTGGGGTEAFF. The full variable domain, completed using reference TRBV28 and TRBJ1-1, is DVKVTQSSRYLVKRTGEKVFLECVQDMDHENMFWYRQDPGLGLRLIYFSYDVKMKEKGDIPEGYSVSREKKERFSLILESASTNQTSMYLCASRKNTGGGGTEAFFGQGTRLTVV.

The chain uses TRBV28 and TRBJ1-2; the D gene is possibly TRBD1 (5 bases). The CDR3 covers 14 residues. Germline values: CDR1 MDHEN, CDR2 SYDVKM. V lost 5 bases and J 5 bases, leaving 15 bases between the germline ends. CDR3 in amino acids: CASSPGGTSYGYTF. Written as DNA, the CDR3 is TGTGCCAGCAGTCCGGGAGGGACGAGTTATGGCTACACCTTC.

This clone appeared a few times. The chain employs TRBV6-1 and TRBJ2-2, with TRBD1 matching over 7 bases. The germline V gene has CDR1 MNHNS and CDR2 SASEGT. V shed 5 bases and J 2 bases; nucleotides not matched to a gene: 5. This CDR3 has 15 amino acids. The DNA of the CDR3 is TGTGCCAGCAGTCACCGACAGGGCAACACCGGGGAGCTGTTTTTT. Protein: CASSHRQGNTGELFF.

The chain has TRBV7-8 and TRBJ2-1, with 7 positions matching TRBD1. This CDR3 comprises 14 residues. Per the germline V gene, CDR1 is SGHVS and CDR2 is FQNEAQ. V gave up 4 bases and J gave up 8 bases; unmatched junction bases: 8. CDR3 in amino acids: CASSSPSGQHEQFF. CDR3 DNA sequence: TGTGCCAGCAGCTCGCCTTCGGGACAGCATGAGCAGTTCTTC.

The V call is TRBV4-1, the J call TRBJ2-2; 8 bases agree with TRBD2. Trimming removed 0 bases from V and 4 bases from J; junction bases left unmatched: 7. Germline V CDR1 and CDR2: MGHRA, YSYEKL. The CDR3 sequence is 17 residues long. The CDR3 region is CASSQDGTGGITGELFF. CDR3 bases: TGCGCCAGCAGCCAAGATGGGACGGGAGGGATCACCGGGGAGCTGTTTTTT.

The rearrangement links TRBV7-8 to TRBJ2-7; 9 nucleotides agree with TRBD1. Losses at the gene ends were 2 bases for V and 0 bases for J; bases not matched to a gene: 5. The CDR3 runs to 16 residues. The germline V gene encodes CDR1 SGHVS and CDR2 FQNEAQ. CDR3 coding DNA: TGTGCCAGCAGCTTACTTGGGACAGGGAACTCCTACGAGCAGTACTTC. It specifies CASSLLGTGNSYEQYF.

The V gene is TRBV25-1, the J gene TRBJ2-7; TRBD2 agrees at 7 bases. With V trimmed by 4 bases and J by 4 bases, 7 bases remained unmatched. The germline gives CDR1 MGHDK, CDR2 SYGVNS. The CDR3 sequence is 14 residues long. The CDR3 coding sequence is TGTGCCAGCAGTGTAGGGACGGGGGGTTACGAGCAGTACTTC. As protein: CASSVGTGGYEQYF.

In the case of this clone: One end of the junction does not line up with germline, which may come from a read error. The chain is built from TRBV19 and TRBJ1-3; a possible D gene is TRBD1 (5 bases). Germline V CDR1 and CDR2: LNHDA, SQIVND (reference sequence). The CDR3 extends over 15 amino acids. CDR3 protein: CGGYKEVISGNTIYF. The CDR3 bases are TGCGGGGGGTACAAGGAGGTGATCTCTGGAAACACCATATATTTT.

This chain uses TRBV10-1 with TRBJ2-3; 14 nucleotides line up with TRBD2. With V trimmed by 2 bases and J by 4 bases, 8 bases remained unmatched. Germline V gene data show CDR1 as WNHNN and CDR2 as SYGVQD (reference sequence). The CDR3 loop spans 18 amino acids. CDR3: CASSEPGLAGVGPDTQYF. The CDR3, as DNA: TGCGCCAGCAGTGAGCCGGGACTAGCGGGAGTAGGGCCAGATACGCAGTATTTT.

V is TRBV9 and J is TRBJ2-7; TRBD2 matches 11 bases. Germline CDR1 and CDR2: SGDLS and YYNGEE. J lost 6 bases, V lost 4 bases, and 6 bases had no gene match. The CDR3 has 14 amino acids. This chain's CDR3 is CASSPLAGGPEQYF. The CDR3 bases are TGTGCCAGCAGCCCCCTAGCGGGAGGACCCGAGCAGTACTTC.

The rearrangement joins TRBV11-2 to TRBJ2-7, with D unresolved. This CDR3 region has 13 residues. The germline V gene has CDR1 SGHAT and CDR2 FQNNGV. V was trimmed by 5 bases and J by 3 bases, leaving 11 bases between them. CDR3 sequence (DNA): TGTGCCAGCAGCCTCCCAGTGGTCTACGAGCAGTACTTC. It encodes CASSLPVVYEQYF. The entire variable domain, with the rest obtained from reference TRBV11-2 and TRBJ2-7, is as follows: EAGVAQSPRYKIIEKRQSVAFWCNPISGHATLYWYQQILGQGPKLLIQFQNNGVVDDSQLPKDRFSAERLKGVDSTLKIQPAKLEDSAVYLCASSLPVVYEQYFGPGTRLTVT.

The CDR3 DNA reads as TGTGCCAGCAGACCCCGGGGGGGGGCCTACGAGCAGTACTTC. Encoded protein: CASRPRGGAYEQYF. V usage is TRBV27 and J usage is TRBJ2-7; TRBD2 matches 8 bases. Germline values: CDR1 MNHEY, CDR2 SMNVEV (reference sequence). This CDR3 spans 14 amino acids. V was clipped by 6 bases and J by 2 bases; unmatched bases: 6.

The chain has TRBV10-3 and TRBJ2-1, with a possible D match to TRBD1 (5 bases). The CDR3 is 12 amino acids. In germline, CDR1 is ENHRY, CDR2 SYGVKD. Between the trimmed V and J ends, which lost 10 bases and 6 bases, there was a span of 13 bases. The CDR3 loop reads CATAQGVNEQFF. Here the CDR3 DNA reads TGTGCCACTGCACAAGGGGTCAATGAGCAGTTCTTC.

The rearrangement uses TRBV5-6 and TRBJ2-2; D unresolved. Germline-derived CDR1 and CDR2 are SGHDT and YYEEEE. V was pared by 1 base and J by 7 bases, with 17 bases between. The CDR3 has 16 amino acids. The CDR3 bases are TGTGCCAGCAGCTTGTTTGTCTCCAGGAATCACGGGGAGCTGTTTTTT. It translates to CASSLFVSRNHGELFF.

The chain's CDR3 is CATSRGNRVQAGNTIYF. In DNA form, the CDR3 reads TGTGCCACCAGCAGAGGAAACAGGGTACAAGCTGGAAACACCATATATTTT. The chain is built from TRBV15 and TRBJ1-3, with D possibly TRBD1 on 6 matching bases. Trimming cost V 1 base and J 2 bases, with 15 bases left between them. This CDR3 comprises 17 residues. Germline CDR1 and CDR2: LNHNV and YYDKDF (reference sequence).

This CDR3 reads CASSDSGGPYNEQFF. CDR3 in DNA: TGTGCCAGCAGTGATTCGGGAGGACCCTACAATGAGCAGTTCTTC. This chain joins TRBV2 and TRBJ2-1; TRBD2 agrees at 7 bases. V trimming: 3 bases; J trimming: 2 bases; junction bases outside the gene matches: 4. Germline loops: CDR1 SNHLY, CDR2 FYNNEI. This CDR3 contains 15 residues. Drawing the rest from reference TRBV2 and TRBJ2-1, the complete variable domain is EPEVTQTPSHQVTQMGQEVILRCVPISNHLYFYWYRQILGQKVEFLVSFYNNEISEKSEIFDDQFSVERPDGSNFTLKIRSTKLEDSAMYFCASSDSGGPYNEQFFGPGTRLTVL.

This chain uses TRBV19 with TRBJ1-6; D not certain. Germline CDR1 and CDR2: LNHDA and SQIVND (reference sequence). Trimming pared 5 bases from V and 4 bases from J, leaving 9 bases between. The CDR3 runs 14 residues. CDR3 sequence reads: CASSLTLYNSPLHF. CDR3 DNA sequence: TGTGCCAGTAGTCTGACACTTTATAATTCACCCCTCCACTTT.

In its sample, this clone was seen once. The chain is built from TRBV28 and TRBJ1-5; TRBD1 might be the D (6 bases). The CDR3 length is 16 residues. Germline CDR1 is MDHEN and CDR2 is SYDVKM. Trimming pared 5 bases from V and 1 base from J, leaving 15 bases between. The CDR3 reads CASSPPRGGSNQPQHF. The CDR3 DNA is TGTGCCAGCAGTCCCCCCAGAGGGGGAAGCAATCAGCCCCAGCATTTT.

The chain is built from TRBV18 and TRBJ1-1, with 7 bases identical to TRBD1. CDR3 length: 19 amino acids. J lost 0 bases, V lost 3 bases, and 16 bases had no gene match. Per the germline V gene, CDR1 is KGHSH and CDR2 is LQKENI. CDR3 in amino acids: CASSPRRQGTAAVNTEAFF. CDR3 nucleotide sequence: TGTGCCAGCTCACCTCGCCGACAGGGTACAGCGGCCGTGAACACTGAAGCTTTCTTT.

This chain uses TRBV15 with TRBJ2-5, with 11 bases fitting TRBD2. The germline V gene has CDR1 LNHNV and CDR2 YYDKDF (reference sequence). Trimming at V came to 0 bases and at J to 14 bases, leaving 11 bases not matched to a gene. This CDR3 has 15 amino acids. In DNA form, the CDR3 reads TGTGCCACCAGCAGAGATCTTAACCCCGGGACTAGCGGCTACTTC. Protein product: CATSRDLNPGTSGYF.

This clone was observed a few times. This chain joins TRBV7-8 and TRBJ1-2; TRBD1 aligns across 8 bases. Trimming took 5 bases from V and 4 from J; bases not matched to a gene: 9. Germline V lookup: CDR1 SGHVS, CDR2 FQNEAQ. The CDR3 has 15 amino acids. The CDR3 DNA follows: TGTGCCAGCAGCACAAGGACAGGGACCTCCTATGGCTACACCTTC. It specifies CASSTRTGTSYGYTF.

This clone was counted only a few times. The chain employs TRBV18 and TRBJ2-1, with 9 bases lining up with TRBD2. The germline CDR1 and CDR2 sequences are KGHSH and LQKENI. Trimming cost V 6 bases and J 4 bases; bases outside gene matches: 4. CDR3 length: 14 amino acids. CDR3 amino acids: CASSQSGGYNEQFF. DNA of the CDR3: TGTGCCAGCTCCCAAAGCGGGGGGTACAATGAGCAGTTCTTC.

The rearrangement uses TRBV19 and TRBJ2-3, with 16 bases fitting TRBD2. CDR1 is LNHDA and CDR2 is SQIVND in the germline V gene (reference sequence). V gave up 8 bases and J gave up 0 bases; unmatched junction bases: 8. The CDR3 spans 18 residues. The CDR3 sequence: CASGGTSGRAYSTDTQYF. The CDR3 region has the DNA TGTGCCAGTGGCGGGACTAGCGGGAGGGCCTATAGCACAGATACGCAGTATTTT.

This rearrangement joins TRBV7-8 to TRBJ1-5, with a possible D match to TRBD1 (5 bases). This CDR3 comprises 15 residues. V gave up 2 bases and J gave up 3 bases, with 11 bases separating them. Germline V gene data show CDR1 as SGHVS and CDR2 as FQNEAQ. CDR3 DNA sequence: TGTGCCAGCAGCTTATCCGGGGGAGACAATCAGCCCCAGCATTTT. Residues: CASSLSGGDNQPQHF. The whole variable domain, filled in from reference TRBV7-8 and TRBJ1-5, reads GAGVSQSPRYKVAKRGQDVALRCDPISGHVSLFWYQQALGQGPEFLTYFQNEAQLDKSGLPSDRFFAERPEGSVSTLKIQRTQQEDSAVYLCASSLSGGDNQPQHFGDGTRLSIL.

This clone has just one count. The chain carries TRBV6-1 and TRBJ1-2; a weak D match, TRBD1 (6 bases). The CDR3 has 12 residues. The V and J ends lost 6 bases and 3 bases respectively, with 8 bases between them. Germline V gene lookup returns CDR1 MNHNS and CDR2 SASEGT. CDR3 nucleotides: TGTGCCAGCAGCCCAGGGGACTATGGCTACACCTTC. This translates into CASSPGDYGYTF.

This chain joins TRBV7-8 and TRBJ2-7; 8 bases line up with TRBD2. CDR3 length: 15 amino acids. CDR1 is SGHVS and CDR2 is FQNEAQ in the germline V gene. The V and J ends lost 5 bases and 7 bases, in that order; junction bases with no gene match: 13. CDR3 nucleotides: TGTGCCAGCAGCCGGCTAGCGGGCCACTACGAGGAGCAGTACTTC. Its protein is CASSRLAGHYEEQYF.

This clone has a handful of counts. This chain uses TRBV5-1 with TRBJ2-1, with no clear D. CDR1 SGHRS and CDR2 YFSETQ come from the germline V gene. This CDR3 is built from 12 residues. Trimming cost V 3 bases and J 9 bases, with 10 bases left between them. The CDR3 loop is CASSSSPGEQFF. In nucleotides, the CDR3 is TGCGCCAGCAGCTCCTCTCCGGGTGAGCAGTTCTTC.

The chain joins TRBV28 to TRBJ2-7; D unresolved. There are 14 residues in the CDR3. The germline V and J ends were trimmed by 4 bases and 3 bases, with 13 bases remaining between them. Germline CDR1 and CDR2: MDHEN and SYDVKM. The CDR3 DNA sequence: TGTGCCAGCAGTTCCTCCGGGTCCGACTACGAGCAGTACTTC. Amino acid sequence: CASSSSGSDYEQYF.